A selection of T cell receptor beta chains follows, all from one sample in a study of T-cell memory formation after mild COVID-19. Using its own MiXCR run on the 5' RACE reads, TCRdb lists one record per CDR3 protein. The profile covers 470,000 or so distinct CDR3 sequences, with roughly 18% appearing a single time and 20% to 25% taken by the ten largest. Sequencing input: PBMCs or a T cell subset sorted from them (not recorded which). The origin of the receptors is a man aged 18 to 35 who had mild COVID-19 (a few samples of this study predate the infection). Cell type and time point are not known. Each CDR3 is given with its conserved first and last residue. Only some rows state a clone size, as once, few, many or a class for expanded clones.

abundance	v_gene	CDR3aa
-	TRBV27	CASSPTPGLSKNIQYF
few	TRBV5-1	CASSLTGNSPLHF
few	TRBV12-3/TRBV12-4	CASSLPISGGQFF
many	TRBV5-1	CASSLDPAGAGRYTF
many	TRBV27	CASSLSSADTQYF
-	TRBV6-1	CASRGQPSYGYTF
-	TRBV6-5	CASSYSIGRPNVNEQFF
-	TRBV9	CASSVGWSDTQYF
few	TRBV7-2	CASETASRGYTF
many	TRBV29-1	CSVRQQETQYF
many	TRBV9	CASSLGASNEQFF
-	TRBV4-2	CASSQESDRQSNYGYTF
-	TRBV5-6	CASSHVGTISTDTQYF
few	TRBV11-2	CASRRSTSGLPIDDTDTQYF
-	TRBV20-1	CSGSKGAGLAYNEQFF
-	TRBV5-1	CASSSPGAKNIQYF
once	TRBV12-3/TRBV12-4	CASSPPGQGSPDTQYF
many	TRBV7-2	CASSPRGRAEAFF
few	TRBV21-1	CASTPRAGTDTQYF
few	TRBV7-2	CASSSGSLDSPLHF
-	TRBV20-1	CSAPDRSIGYNEQFF
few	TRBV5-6	CASSSQGGFVETQYF
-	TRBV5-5	CASSPEGTDNEKLFF
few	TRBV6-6	CASSYSGPPGVQFF
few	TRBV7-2	CASSKPRGPDTQYF
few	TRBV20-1	CSARLGSGGYTF
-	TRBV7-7	CASSLGPGGQETQYF
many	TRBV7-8	CASSLMTGGGDTQYF
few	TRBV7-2	CASSLGAPRGNSPLHF
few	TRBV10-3	CAISESSGGDTDTQYF
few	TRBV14	CASSQAGEWGDTQYF
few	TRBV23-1	CASSSGTSGECNEQFF
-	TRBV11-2	CASHEGSTDTQYF
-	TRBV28	CASSPHGGGNTEAFF
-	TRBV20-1	CSARLAGGTGETQYF